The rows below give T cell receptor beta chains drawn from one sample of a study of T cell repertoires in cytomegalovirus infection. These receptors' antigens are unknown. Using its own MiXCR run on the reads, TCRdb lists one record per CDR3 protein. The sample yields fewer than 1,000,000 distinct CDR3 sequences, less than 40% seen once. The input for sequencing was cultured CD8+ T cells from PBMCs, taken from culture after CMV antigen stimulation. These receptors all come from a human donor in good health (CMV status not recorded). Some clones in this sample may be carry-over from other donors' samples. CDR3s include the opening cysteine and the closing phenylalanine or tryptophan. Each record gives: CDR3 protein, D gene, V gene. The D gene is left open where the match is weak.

cdr3_aa: CASSSRLSLAAQETQYF
d_call: TRBD2
v_call: TRBV7-2

cdr3_aa: CASIASTTEAFF
d_call: -
v_call: TRBV27

cdr3_aa: CASSFLDSPNTEAFF
d_call: -
v_call: TRBV19

cdr3_aa: CASSILGGNTGELFF
d_call: -
v_call: TRBV19

cdr3_aa: CASSIGEEWTEAFF
d_call: -
v_call: TRBV19

cdr3_aa: CASSLGGGSAGELFF
d_call: -
v_call: TRBV6-1

cdr3_aa: CASSGAGGLGDTQYF
d_call: -
v_call: TRBV7-2

cdr3_aa: CASSLRLAGGQETQYF
d_call: TRBD2
v_call: TRBV7-8

cdr3_aa: CASSASSEAFF
d_call: -
v_call: TRBV19

cdr3_aa: CASTPRGLNYGYTF
d_call: -
v_call: TRBV4-1

cdr3_aa: CATNSGPGYGYTF
d_call: -
v_call: TRBV15

cdr3_aa: CASSRSMEGEKGTQYF
d_call: -
v_call: TRBV19

cdr3_aa: CASTVPWGRGPTNTGELFF
d_call: -
v_call: TRBV28

cdr3_aa: CASRPTGGGTEAFF
d_call: -
v_call: TRBV27